Below are 22 T cell receptor beta chains sequenced from a single sample in a study of T cell responses to AZD1222 COVID-19 vaccine. TCRdb's table, derived via immunoSEQ multiplex PCR, lists solely in-frame clones and lacks some. The data contain roughly 140,000 clones, 90% to 95% of them singletons. The material sequenced was peripheral blood, taken after recovery from COVID-19. The receptors here all came from an adult who had recovered from COVID-19.

The chain carries TRBV29-1 and TRBJ2-7; D gene uncertain. The CDR3 is 14 amino acids. V lost 3 bases to trimming and J lost 2 bases, with 14 bases between them. CDR1 is SQVTM and CDR2 is ANQGSEA in the germline V gene. This chain's CDR3 is CSVDRDTQTYEQYF. The CDR3 coding sequence is TGCAGCGTTGATCGAGACACTCAGACCTACGAGCAGTACTTC.

The V gene is TRBV4-2, the J gene TRBJ2-5, with TRBD1 as a possible D gene (6 bases). The CDR3 has 16 residues. Germline lookup yields CDR1 LGHNA and CDR2 YNFKEQ. V lost 0 bases, J lost 4 bases, and 15 bases lay in between. CDR3 sequence reads: CASSQDRNRVVETQYF. The CDR3 bases are TGTGCCAGCAGCCAAGATAGGAACAGGGTTGTAGAGACCCAGTACTTC.

The J gene is TRBJ2-1, the V gene TRBV3-1 (or the pseudogene TRBV3-2); D call uncertain. Germline CDR1 is LGHDT and CDR2 is YNNKEL (reference sequence). This CDR3 region has 12 residues. The ends were cut back, 3 bases at V and 9 bases at J, with 9 bases in the middle. The CDR3 DNA reads TGTGCCAGCAGCCAGAGAGATCGTGAGCAGTTCTTC. It specifies CASSQRDREQFF.

This clone has just one count. The rearrangement joins TRBV30 to TRBJ2-7; perhaps TRBD2 as D (6 bases). Trimming removed 0 bases at V and 7 bases at J, with 10 bases between. The V gene's germline CDR1 is GTSNPN and CDR2 SVGIG (reference sequence). The CDR3 totals 12 residues. CDR3 DNA: TGTGCCTGGAGTGTACTAGCTCTGGAGCAGTACTTC. This translates into CAWSVLALEQYF. The entire variable domain, with the rest obtained from reference TRBV30 and TRBJ2-7, is as follows: SQTIHQWPATLVQPVGSPLSLECTVEGTSNPNLYWYRQAAGRGLQLLFYSVGIGQISSEVPQNLSASRPQDRQFILSSKKLLLSDSGFYLCAWSVLALEQYFGPGTRLTVT.

J is TRBJ2-1 and V is TRBV3-1 (or the pseudogene TRBV3-2), with TRBD2 matching 13 bases. CDR1 and CDR2 from the germline V gene are LGHDT and YNNKEL (reference sequence). The CDR3 length is 16 residues. V shed 4 bases and J 7 bases; nucleotides not matched to a gene: 7. The CDR3 sequence is CASSRSGTSGKNEQFF. CDR3 DNA: TGTGCCAGCAGCCGGTCCGGGACTAGCGGGAAAAATGAGCAGTTCTTC.

V usage is TRBV21-1 and J usage is TRBJ1-6. TRBV21-1 is shown as a pseudogene. The CDR3 is 14 amino acids. The CDR3 nucleotides read TGTGCCAGCAGCAAACGGGTCAAGAGGTCACCCCTCCACTTT. The encoded protein is CASSKRVKRSPLHF.

This chain uses TRBV28 with TRBJ2-7; unclear D gene. Germline loops: CDR1 MDHEN, CDR2 SYDVKM. V was pared by 0 bases and J by 6 bases, with 6 bases between. This CDR3 is built from 12 residues. CDR3 in amino acids: CASSLWVSEQYF. CDR3 nucleotide sequence: TGTGCCAGCAGTTTATGGGTTAGCGAGCAGTACTTC.

The rearrangement uses TRBV29-1 and TRBJ1-5; 9 nucleotides match TRBD1. Germline V gives CDR1 SQVTM, CDR2 ANQGSEA. V trimming: 7 bases; J trimming: 4 bases; junction bases outside the gene matches: 5. The CDR3 length is 13 residues. The CDR3 bases are TGCAGCGCCTGGACAGGGGCAAATCAGCCCCAGCATTTT. Translation gives CSAWTGANQPQHF.

V and J are TRBV18 and TRBJ2-7; 12 nucleotides line up with TRBD2. This CDR3 has 15 amino acids. Germline V gives CDR1 KGHSH, CDR2 LQKENI. V lost 3 bases, J lost 9 bases, and 9 bases stayed unmatched. CDR3 sequence (DNA): TGTGCCAGCTCACCGACGACTAGCGGGAGATCAGTGCAGTACTTC. Its translation is CASSPTTSGRSVQYF.

The rearrangement joins TRBV28 to TRBJ1-5, with D perhaps matching TRBD1 (5 bases). This CDR3 spans 13 amino acids. The germline V gene has CDR1 MDHEN and CDR2 SYDVKM. Trimming cost V 7 bases and J 11 bases, with 18 bases left between them. The CDR3 DNA follows: TGTGCCAGCAAGGACATTCCCATAAGGTCCCAGCATTTT. Its protein product is CASKDIPIRSQHF.

The chain employs TRBV4-1 and TRBJ1-6, with TRBD1 matching over 7 bases. Germline trimming cut 0 bases from V and 6 bases from J; bases unmatched to any gene: 5. The length of the CDR3 is 16 residues. In germline, CDR1 is MGHRA, CDR2 YSYEKL. In DNA, the CDR3 is TGCGCCAGCAGCCAAGAAGACAGGGCCCCTAATTCACCCCTCCACTTT. Translated: CASSQEDRAPNSPLHF.

CDR3 nucleotide sequence: TGTGCCAGCAGCGCGGTACTAGCGGTATCGGAGCAGTTCTTC. It translates to CASSAVLAVSEQFF. This chain links TRBV9 with TRBJ2-1, with 8 bases matching TRBD2. The CDR3 consists of 14 residues. V lost 3 bases and J lost 10; bases outside the gene matches: 9. CDR1 is SGDLS and CDR2 is YYNGEE in the germline V gene.

The chain recombines TRBV6-5 with TRBJ2-7, with no clear D. Trimming shortened V by 0 bases and J by 1 base, and 10 bases separated the two germline ends. Germline CDR1 is MNHEY and CDR2 is SVGAGI. This CDR3 contains 15 residues. CDR3 bases: TGTGCCAGCAGTTACTCACAGCGCCAATCCTACGAGCAGTACTTC. Amino acids: CASSYSQRQSYEQYF.

The gene calls are TRBV6-5 and TRBJ1-1; possible D gene TRBD1, 5 bases. Germline V gene lookup returns CDR1 MNHEY and CDR2 SVGAGI. The germline V and J ends were trimmed by 0 bases and 0 bases, with 8 bases remaining between them. CDR3 length equals 15 residues. The CDR3 loop reads CASSYSSGMNTEAFF. CDR3 in DNA: TGTGCCAGCAGTTACTCCTCAGGGATGAACACTGAAGCTTTCTTT.

V and J are TRBV11-2 and TRBJ2-7; the match to TRBD2 covers 8 bases. Trimming removed 1 base from V and 5 bases from J; junction bases left unmatched: 1. The CDR3 extends over 13 amino acids. Germline-derived CDR1 and CDR2 are SGHAT and FQNNGV. The CDR3 loop is CASSLAGGDEQYF. CDR3 nucleotide sequence: TGTGCCAGCAGCTTAGCGGGGGGGGACGAGCAGTACTTC.

The chain uses TRBV28 and TRBJ2-3; weak D call: TRBD1 (5 bases). Trimming left V 4 bases short and J 4 bases short, with 12 bases between. Per germline, CDR1 MDHEN and CDR2 SYDVKM. The CDR3 is 14 residues long. DNA for the CDR3: TGTGCCAGCAGTTCACAGGTGAAGGCAGATACGCAGTATTTT. It encodes CASSSQVKADTQYF.

The chain employs TRBV18 and TRBJ1-4; D gene unclear. Trimming shortened V by 6 bases and J by 1 base, and 9 bases separated the two germline ends. Per germline, CDR1 KGHSH and CDR2 LQKENI. The CDR3 is 14 amino acids. The CDR3 region is CASSLTETNEKLFF. The CDR3 DNA follows: TGTGCCAGCTCCCTGACTGAAACTAATGAAAAACTGTTTTTT.

V is TRBV5-4 and J is TRBJ1-1; 7 positions agree with TRBD1. CDR1 and CDR2 (germline): SGHNT, YYREEE (reference sequence). The CDR3 totals 16 residues. Losses at the gene ends were 4 bases for V and 2 bases for J; bases not matched to a gene: 11. The DNA for the CDR3 is TGTGCCAGCAGCCCCAGAGGACGACAGGGCAACACTGAAGCTTTCTTT. The encoded protein is CASSPRGRQGNTEAFF.

The CDR3 protein is CASSDPRRGYTF. CDR3 DNA sequence: TGTGCCAGCAGCGACCCTCGACGCGGCTACACCTTC. The gene calls are TRBV28 and TRBJ1-2; D is unresolved. Trimming shortened V by 6 bases and J by 8 bases, and 13 bases separated the two germline ends. The CDR3 has 12 amino acids. CDR1 is MDHEN and CDR2 is SYDVKM in the germline V gene.

The V and J genes are TRBV6-5 and TRBJ2-7, with 8 bases lining up with TRBD2. The ends lost 7 bases at V and 5 bases at J; junction bases unmatched: 10. The germline gives CDR1 MNHEY, CDR2 SVGAGI. The CDR3 runs 14 residues. The CDR3 sequence is CASIPGRGRDEQYF. The CDR3 DNA follows: TGTGCCAGCATCCCCGGGAGGGGACGTGACGAGCAGTACTTC.

The chain is built from TRBV5-6 and TRBJ2-5; 9 nucleotides match TRBD2. J was trimmed by 2 bases and V by 1 base; bases with no gene match: 3. CDR1 is SGHDT and CDR2 is YYEEEE in the germline V gene. The CDR3 extends over 15 amino acids. The CDR3 spells CASSLIAGDQETQYF. The CDR3 nucleotides are TGTGCCAGCAGCTTGATAGCGGGAGATCAAGAGACCCAGTACTTC.

The gene calls are TRBV18 and TRBJ1-1; a possible D gene is TRBD1 (6 bases). Germline CDR1 KGHSH, CDR2 LQKENI. V was cut by 5 bases and J by 1 base, with 14 bases left in between. The length of the CDR3 is 15 residues. CDR3 protein: CASSGGAIGNTEAFF. CDR3 coding DNA: TGTGCCAGCTCAGGGGGCGCGATCGGGAACACTGAAGCTTTCTTT.